The 16 T cell receptor beta chains presented below share a single source sample, sequenced in a study of T cell responses to AZD1222 COVID-19 vaccine. Sequencing used immunoSEQ multiplex PCR; TCRdb keeps in-frame clones, though not all of them. The sample consists of about 180,000 clones, around 90% of them appearing once. This specimen was peripheral blood, taken 28 days after the second AZD1222 dose. These receptors were collected from an adult who received the AZD1222 COVID-19 vaccine.

The gene calls are TRBV20-1 and TRBJ2-1; D not resolved. This CDR3 comprises 11 residues. CDR1 DFQATT and CDR2 SNEGSKA come from the germline V gene (reference sequence). V lost 3 bases and J 0 bases, leaving 0 bases between the germline ends. CDR3 nucleotide sequence: TGCAGTGCTAGCTCCTACAATGAGCAGTTCTTC. The encoded protein is CSASSYNEQFF.

This sequence joins TRBV9 and TRBJ1-5; D gene uncertain. V shed 3 bases and J shed 6 bases, with 13 bases lying between them. Per germline, CDR1 SGDLS and CDR2 YYNGEE. The length of the CDR3 is 14 residues. Here the CDR3 reads CASSATGNAQPQHF. CDR3 nucleotide sequence: TGTGCCAGCAGCGCCACCGGGAATGCTCAGCCCCAGCATTTT.

The chain uses TRBV3-1 (or the pseudogene TRBV3-2) and TRBJ2-7; 9 nucleotides align to TRBD2. The CDR3 consists of 15 residues. The V gene end was trimmed by 0 bases and the J gene end by 6 bases; junction bases not matched to a gene: 6. The germline gives CDR1 LGHDT, CDR2 YNNKEL (reference sequence). In nucleotides, the CDR3 is TGTGCCAGCAGCCAAGAAGAGGGACTAGCAGGCGAGCAGTACTTC. Protein sequence: CASSQEEGLAGEQYF.

The chain is built from TRBV7-9 and TRBJ2-5, with D possibly TRBD1 on 6 matching bases. CDR1 is SEHNR, CDR2 FQNEAQ, per germline (reference sequence). V was cut by 2 bases and J by 5 bases, with 12 bases left in between. The CDR3 is 14 residues long. The DNA for the CDR3 is TGTGCCAGCAGCTTAACAGGGCTGGGGGAGACCCAGTACTTC. Residues: CASSLTGLGETQYF. The full variable domain, with the rest looked up from reference TRBV7-9 and TRBJ2-5, is DTGVSQNPRHKITKRGQNVTFRCDPISEHNRLYWYRQTLGQGPEFLTYFQNEAQLEKSRLLSDRFSAERPKGSFSTLEIQRTEQGDSAMYLCASSLTGLGETQYFGPGTRLLVL.

The J gene is TRBJ1-1, the V gene TRBV9; 8 nucleotides agree with TRBD1. The germline V gene has CDR1 SGDLS and CDR2 YYNGEE. The CDR3 runs 14 residues. V lost 4 bases to trimming and J lost 5 bases; unmatched junction nucleotides: 7. CDR3: CASSPRQGRTEAFF. The CDR3 DNA reads as TGTGCCAGCAGCCCGCGACAGGGGCGGACTGAAGCTTTCTTT.

The rearrangement links TRBV7-3 to TRBJ2-1, with D hard to call. V lost 3 bases and J 5 bases, leaving 8 bases between the germline ends. Germline CDR1 SGHTA, CDR2 FQGTGA. The CDR3 contains 13 residues. The CDR3 region is CASSFSRDNEQFF. In DNA form, the CDR3 reads TGTGCCAGCAGCTTCTCCCGTGACAATGAGCAGTTCTTC.

V usage is TRBV5-6 and J usage is TRBJ1-2; D is uncertain. Germline CDR1 and CDR2: SGHDT and YYEEEE. V was clipped by 4 bases and J by 0 bases, with 13 bases between them. The CDR3 is 15 amino acids. The CDR3 DNA reads TGTGCCAGCAGCCCGGAGGTGTCCACTAACTATGGCTACACCTTC. This gives the protein CASSPEVSTNYGYTF.

V usage is TRBV2 and J usage is TRBJ1-1; D call uncertain. The ends were cut back, 9 bases at V and 1 base at J, with 12 bases in the middle. This CDR3 is built from 13 residues. CDR1 and CDR2 from the germline V gene are SNHLY and FYNNEI. The CDR3 DNA reads TGTGCCAGTATCCGGGCCCAGAACACTGAAGCTTTCTTT. This sequence encodes CASIRAQNTEAFF.

The rearrangement uses TRBV4-1 and TRBJ1-4; D call uncertain. V shed 4 bases and J shed 4 bases, with 13 bases lying between them. This CDR3 has 15 residues. Germline V CDR1 and CDR2: MGHRA, YSYEKL. CDR3 region: CASSLTEKYNEKLFF. CDR3 DNA sequence: TGCGCCAGCAGCCTCACAGAAAAGTATAATGAAAAACTGTTTTTT.

This clone was seen a handful of times. The chain has TRBV2 and TRBJ2-3; 10 nucleotides align to TRBD2. There are 16 residues in the CDR3. Germline V gives CDR1 SNHLY, CDR2 FYNNEI. J was trimmed by 1 base and V by 5 bases; bases with no gene match: 6. The CDR3 DNA sequence: TGTGCCAGCAGTTCTAGCGGGAGATGGGGCACAGATACGCAGTATTTT. This translates into CASSSSGRWGTDTQYF.

The V gene is TRBV7-9, the J gene TRBJ1-2; D is unresolved. The CDR3 runs 13 residues. V lost 8 bases and J lost 2, with 12 bases in between. Germline CDR1 reads SEHNR; CDR2 reads FQNEAQ (reference sequence). The CDR3 bases are TGTGCCAGCGGTCCAGGATCAAACTATGGCTACACCTTC. Translating gives CASGPGSNYGYTF.

CDR3 DNA: TGTGCCAGCAGTTTAAGGGGAACCGGCTACACCTTC. Amino acid sequence: CASSLRGTGYTF. V gene TRBV27 combines with J gene TRBJ1-2, with D maybe TRBD1 (5 bases). V was pared by 2 bases and J by 8 bases, with 9 bases between. Germline CDR1 and CDR2: MNHEY and SMNVEV (reference sequence). The CDR3 runs 12 residues.

The J gene is TRBJ2-2, the V gene TRBV28; 10 bases align to TRBD2. Germline lookup yields CDR1 MDHEN and CDR2 SYDVKM. Trimming took 8 bases from V and 5 from J; bases not matched to a gene: 5. The CDR3 has 14 amino acids. For the CDR3, the DNA is TGTGCCAGCCGGGCTAGCGGGAGAACCGGGGAGCTGTTTTTT. It encodes CASRASGRTGELFF.

This chain links TRBV19 with TRBJ2-3; no reliable D call. Germline CDR1 reads LNHDA; CDR2 reads SQIVND (reference sequence). The CDR3 length is 15 residues. V was trimmed by 3 bases and J by 2 bases, leaving 12 bases between them. In DNA form, the CDR3 reads TGTGCCAGTAGTATCTACCTTACCTCCACAGATACGCAGTATTTT. It is translated as CASSIYLTSTDTQYF.

CDR3 in amino acids: CASSQDGGGSGNTIYF. Written as DNA, the CDR3 is TGTGCCAGCAGCCAAGATGGAGGCGGCTCTGGAAACACCATATATTTT. The J gene is TRBJ1-3, the V gene TRBV4-2, with D unclear. Germline-derived CDR1 and CDR2 are LGHNA and YNFKEQ. Trimming cost V 0 bases and J 0 bases, with 9 bases left between them. The CDR3 spans 16 residues.

The J gene is TRBJ1-5, the V gene TRBV18; the D gene is possibly TRBD1 (5 bases). Trimming took off 3 bases at V and 7 bases at J, with 22 bases between the two ends. The length of the CDR3 is 17 residues. Germline values: CDR1 KGHSH, CDR2 LQKENI. The CDR3 DNA sequence: TGTGCCAGCTCACCCCAAAGACAGCAGGGAGGTATCCAGCCCCAGCATTTT. Translated, it gives CASSPQRQQGGIQPQHF.